This T cell receptor (beta chain) was identified in a study of T cell clonality in common variable immunodeficiency. Study-wide results and limits: Shared TCRbeta clones were fewer between CVID subjects than controls. In common variable immunodeficiency, TCR beta chains reportedly carried fewer deletions and N-nucleotide insertions.

This CDR3 spans 12 amino acids. CDR1 and CDR2 (germline): MNHNS, SASEGT. Trimming removed 1 base from V and 4 bases from J, with 5 bases in between. The table came from immunoSEQ multiplex PCR; TCRdb's copy has only in-frame clones and leaves some out. The data list about 30,000 clones, none observed once; about 13% falls to the top ten. This clone appeared many times. Its antigen is as yet unknown. The read ends 3 residues before the CDR3 terminus; that terminus is restored from the germline J gene. The clonotype originates from a person between 18 and 75 years old in good health. The rearrangement joins TRBV6-1 to TRBJ2-7; no definite D call. What was sequenced was peripheral blood mononuclear cells. The covered CDR3 bases are TGTGCCAGCAGTGAAGTCCCGTACGAG. Its protein is CASSEVPYE. The full CDR3 is CASSEVPYEQYF.